This T cell receptor beta chain was captured by sequencing in a study of blood T cell repertoires in COVID-19. Across the study: From the United States, Italy and Spain came samples of acute and convalescent COVID-19. Nucleic acid was either cDNA or gDNA, and it came from T cells, B-cell-depleted T cells, or PBMCs.

In the authors' methods: Reference gene primer amplification in the assay estimated nucleated cell counts. TCRdb's table, derived via immunoSEQ multiplex PCR, lists solely in-frame clones and lacks some. The V and J calls and clone size were taken over from that table, and D and trimming were inferred from the DNA. In the table there are 130,000 to 150,000 clones, approximately 89% of which are singletons. Germline CDR1 is MNHEY and CDR2 is SVGEGT. The CDR3 is 15 amino acids. V lost 6 bases to trimming and J lost 3 bases; unmatched junction nucleotides: 11. This clonotype originated in a human donor in a cohort sampled during active COVID-19. The sequencing input was peripheral blood. V usage is TRBV6-2 or TRBV6-3 and J usage is TRBJ2-7; 7 bases are a match to TRBD2. The CDR3 reads CASSTPSGNRYEQYF. The CDR3 DNA follows: TGTGCCAGCAGCACCCCTAGCGGCAACCGCTACGAGCAGTACTTC.